This T cell receptor (beta chain) was sequenced for a study of T-cell memory formation after mild COVID-19. Study information: Largely, the TCR clusters proved donor specific.

To note about this clonotype: Its antigen is unknown.

TCRdb analysed the 5' RACE reads with MiXCR anew, one entry per CDR3 protein. The profile covers around 300,000 distinct CDR3 sequences, with about an eighth appearing a single time and 20% to 25% taken by the ten largest. Study-level results: A second wave of clones peaked on day 37, and their SARS-CoV-2 specificity went unconfirmed.

This CDR3 comprises 15 residues. V gave up 4 bases and J gave up 0 bases, with 12 bases separating them. In germline, CDR1 is SGDLS, CDR2 YYNGEE. The V gene is TRBV9, the J gene TRBJ2-3; D call uncertain. Sequencing used PBMCs or a T cell subset sorted from them (not recorded which). This TCR was sampled from a man between 18 and 29 years old who had mild COVID-19 (a few samples of this study predate the infection). Cell type and time point are not known. CDR3 loop: CASSSGSWSTDTQYF. The DNA for the CDR3 is TGTGCCAGCAGCTCCGGGTCCTGGAGCACAGATACGCAGTATTTT. Together with reference TRBV9 and TRBJ2-3, the CDR3 gives the full variable domain: DSGVTQTPKHLITATGQRVTLRCSPRSGDLSVYWYQQSLDQGLQFLIQYYNGEERAKGNILERFSAQQFPDLHSELNLSSLELGDSALYFCASSSGSWSTDTQYFGPGTRLTVL.